This T cell receptor (beta chain) comes out of a study of T cell responses to AZD1222 COVID-19 vaccine. On the study more broadly: Second-dose groups at about 4 or about 12 weeks were pooled.

CDR3 length: 14 amino acids. CDR1 SGDLS and CDR2 YYNGEE come from the germline V gene. Trimming stripped 4 bases from V and 6 bases from J, with 14 bases between. Using immunoSEQ multiplex PCR, the repertoire was profiled, and TCRdb retains in-frame clones only, with some absent. The table has fewer than 110,000 clones, 91% seen once. About this clone: Its antigen is still unknown.

Whole-study results and caveats: Across spike, vaccine-associated CD4 TCRs were found, dominant at 160-218 and 743-854. Among those given AZD1222, only 6 or 7 were seropositive at baseline. The donors showed a predominance of white British ancestry and of females, with possible underestimation of clonal diversity.

This receptor was identified in an adult in good health. The sample here was peripheral blood, taken on day 0 of AZD1222 vaccination. This chain uses TRBV9 with TRBJ2-1, with D hard to call. The CDR3 here is CASSLQESANEQFF. The DNA for the CDR3 is TGTGCCAGCAGCCTCCAAGAAAGCGCCAATGAGCAGTTCTTC.